Detailed here is one TCR beta chain. This sample stems from a study of blood T cell repertoires in COVID-19. Whole-study context: The origin of the acute and convalescent COVID-19 samples was the United States, Italy and Spain.

Authors' data handling: Amplification with reference gene primers provided the estimates of nucleated cell counts. Clones were sequenced by immunoSEQ multiplex PCR, and TCRdb holds only the in-frame ones, with some missing. The DNA was the basis for D and trimming; V, J and clone size are from that table. The sample has 180,000 or so clones, more than 75% seen once. From germline, CDR1 is LGHNA and CDR2 YNFKEQ. This CDR3 comprises 14 residues. Trimming at V came to 1 base and at J to 4 bases, leaving 4 bases not matched to a gene. V is TRBV4-2 and J is TRBJ2-7; 7 positions match TRBD2. Sequencing was done on a sample of peripheral blood. This receptor was obtained from a woman aged 45-60 years with active or convalescent COVID-19. The chain's CDR3 is CASSQAGREYEQYF. The CDR3 bases are TGTGCCAGCAGCCAAGCAGGGCGGGAGTACGAGCAGTACTTC.